This TCR beta chain derives from a study of response to subunit inactivated influenza vaccine listed by TCRdb under 2018. Broadly, across the study: Deep quantitative profiling of the T cell receptor repertoire was used in the study to follow responses to a trivalent subunit inactivated influenza vaccine. Results the study describes overall, beyond this receptor: The authors proposed that each seasonal influenza vaccination may bring in only a limited number of new T cells.

V and J are truncated by 3 bases and 9 bases respectively, leaving an intervening sequence of 15 bases. The cysteine opens and the phenylalanine closes a CDR3 of 14 amino acids. Only CDR3 DNA remains: 42 bases, in frame from the first base. Per the germline V gene (reference sequence), SEHNR is the CDR1 and FQNEAQ is the CDR2. This clonotype was seen at least ten times. It lacks a known antigen. Base qualities were left out, and no much larger clone turns up one base away. The library relied on RT-PCR. The sequencing machine was an Illumina HiSeq 2500. Using fastp trimming at Q25 and MiXCR clonotype assembly, TCRdb reanalyzed the public sequencing data and kept in-frame beta chains. One record per CDR3 amino acid sequence lists the most common genes and DNA. The sample table lists approximately 230,000 distinct CDR3 sequences, more than 9% of them with a count of one. About 8% of the sample belongs to the ten largest clones.

This specimen consisted of non-naive T cells sorted from PBMCs, obtained 14 days before vaccination. The meaning of the sample's cell subset or site label: memory T cell fraction. The sequence links TRBV7-9 to TRBJ1-5; the D segment could be TRBD1, given 5 matching bases. The receptor's source is a man aged 50-59 years who received an inactivated influenza vaccine. Donor details come from another sample of the same person, matched by shared clones. The nucleotides read TGTGCCAGCAGCTTGGGTGGGGCCGAGGGGCCCCAGCATTTT. Its protein product is CASSLGGAEGPQHF.